This T cell receptor (beta chain) comes out of a study of molecular identifiers for immune sequencing clone quantification. Study results and limitations: Should identical TCR molecules share a barcode, the sizes of highly expanded clones could be underestimated. Reports indicate spiked Jurkat TCR RNA from one cell could be found among 900,000 to 1,000,000 naive cells. Clones exceeding 20 RNA copies carried over 98% of effector molecules but under 1% of naive-cell molecules.

Sorted naive CD8 T cells were those defined as CD8+CD4-CCR7+CD45RA+. Concerning this clonotype: Its specificity is not known.

A single record per CDR3 protein comes from TCRdb applying MiXCR to the PCR reads. Counted here are about 510,000 distinct CDR3 sequences, 25% occurring once; the ten biggest clones make up around 0.78%. The CDR3 consists of 16 residues. CDR1 MGHDK and CDR2 SYGVNS come from the germline V gene. Trimming removed 4 bases at V and 1 base at J, with 17 bases between. The specimen sequenced was naive CD8+ T cells from blood, with Jurkat cell RNA spiked in. Indicated subset: FACS-sorted CD8+CD4-CCR7+CD45RA+ naive T cells. This chain connects TRBV25-1 to TRBJ2-7; D might be TRBD1 (6 bases). This TCR derives from a human donor in good health. Some libraries in this study had Jurkat cell RNA spiked in. The CDR3 DNA is TGTGCCAGCAGTGCCTGGGGTAAGGACAGTTCCTACGAGCAGTACTTC. Amino acid sequence: CASSAWGKDSSYEQYF.